This entry is about one T cell receptor beta chain. Its antigen is currently unknown. Healthy donors provided the buffy coats that yielded the PBMC. The sample originates from a study of human CD8 memory T cell subsets. Study results and limitations: Effector memory cells lacked the similarly high diversity that stem-like memory and precursor exhausted T cells had. This study sequenced only the T cell receptor beta chains and no others.

There are 12 residues in the CDR3. Germline V gene data show CDR1 as SNHLY and CDR2 as FYNNEI. Production of TCR beta libraries used UMI-labeled 5' RACE as the method. TCRdb reprocessed the 5' RACE reads and keeps a single row for each CDR3 protein, giving no DNA. The listing contains around 11,000 distinct CDR3 sequences. This rearrangement joins TRBV2 to TRBJ2-1; TCRdb's D call of TRBD2 is untestable without DNA. The source of this sequence is a human donor in good health. The material sequenced was CD8+ T cells from PBMCs. The CDR3 here is CASTDQRLRQFF.